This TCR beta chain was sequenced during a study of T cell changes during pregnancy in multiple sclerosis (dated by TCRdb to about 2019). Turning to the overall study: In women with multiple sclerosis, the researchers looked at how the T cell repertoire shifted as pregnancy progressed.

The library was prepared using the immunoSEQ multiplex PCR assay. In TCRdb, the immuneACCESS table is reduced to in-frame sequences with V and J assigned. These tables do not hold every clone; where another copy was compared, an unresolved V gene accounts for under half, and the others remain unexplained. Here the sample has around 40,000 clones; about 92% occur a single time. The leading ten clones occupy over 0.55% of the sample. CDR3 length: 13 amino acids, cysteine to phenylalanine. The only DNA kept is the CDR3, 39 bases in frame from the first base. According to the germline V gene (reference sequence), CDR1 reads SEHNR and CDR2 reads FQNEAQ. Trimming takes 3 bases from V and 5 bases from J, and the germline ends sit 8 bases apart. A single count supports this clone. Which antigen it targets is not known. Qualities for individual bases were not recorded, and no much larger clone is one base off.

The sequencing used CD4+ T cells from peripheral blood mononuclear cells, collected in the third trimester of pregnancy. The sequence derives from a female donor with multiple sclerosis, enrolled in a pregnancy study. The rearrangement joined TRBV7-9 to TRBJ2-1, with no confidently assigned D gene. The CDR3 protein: CASSFISDNEQFF. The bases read TGTGCCAGCAGCTTTATCTCTGACAATGAGCAGTTCTTC.